These 23 T cell receptor beta chains came from one sample sequenced in a study of human T cells and chemical hapten exposure (dated by TCRdb to the early 2020s). Library generation was performed with RACE. Sequencing was carried out with a NextSeq 500. Using fastp trimming at Q25 and MiXCR clonotype assembly, TCRdb reanalyzed the public sequencing data and kept in-frame beta chains. Each entry merges the rows of one CDR3 protein and shows their most common DNA and genes. The table for this sample lists 100,000 or so distinct CDR3 sequences; under 40% of them were counted only once. The ten largest clones capture around 2.5% of the sample. Explained via the paper, the time point label denotes: patch test 3, about 24 weeks after DPC sensitization. This sample's treatment or condition label indicates: therapeutic diphenylcyclopropenone sensitization with weekly scalp DPC. The sequencing used whole blood, collected in connection with sensitization to the hapten diphenylcyclopropenone (DPC). All receptors derive from a man aged 35 to 55 with alopecia areata. Some clones in this sample may be carry-over from other donors' samples.

This clonotype has more than one count but fewer than ten. V gene TRBV6-2 or TRBV6-3 combines with J gene TRBJ2-1; the match to TRBD2 covers 11 bases. Germline assignment: CDR1 MNHEY and CDR2 SVGEGT. V shed 0 bases, J shed 4 bases, and the junction held 5 bases outside the gene matches. The length of the CDR3 is 17 residues. CDR3 DNA: TGTGCCAGCAGTTACTCTACTAGCGGGGGAATTTACAATGAGCAGTTCTTC. Protein: CASSYSTSGGIYNEQFF.

The chain uses TRBV30 and TRBJ2-7; D unclear. The CDR3 sequence is 10 residues long. The V and J ends lost 8 bases and 11 bases respectively, with 16 bases between them. Germline V gives CDR1 GTSNPN, CDR2 SVGIG (reference sequence). CDR3 coding DNA: TGTGCCCCCAGCCCAACGTTTGAGTACGTC. It is translated as CAPSPTFEYV.

CDR3 residues: CSFRGATNEKLFF. CDR3 nucleotides: TGCAGTTTCAGGGGGGCAACTAATGAAAAACTGTTTTTT. V and J are TRBV20-1 and TRBJ1-4, with TRBD1 identical over 7 bases. Germline CDR1 is DFQATT and CDR2 is SNEGSKA (reference sequence). With 8 bases clipped from V and 0 bases from J, the junction kept 3 bases outside the gene matches. The CDR3 extends over 13 amino acids.

The gene calls are TRBV3-1 and TRBJ2-5; D remains ambiguous. The CDR3 sequence is 14 residues long. The germline V gene has CDR1 LGHDT and CDR2 YNNKEL (reference sequence). Trimming removed 2 bases at V and 4 bases at J, with 11 bases between. CDR3 DNA: TGTGCCAGCAGCCAACGGGCACCCGGAGAGACCCAGTACTTC. Protein sequence: CASSQRAPGETQYF.

CDR3 residues: CASRSPSGDYNEQFF. The CDR3 DNA sequence: TGTGCCAGCAGGTCCCCGAGCGGGGATTACAATGAGCAGTTCTTC. This chain links TRBV28 with TRBJ2-1, with 7 bases aligning to TRBD2. Germline CDR1 MDHEN, CDR2 SYDVKM. CDR3 length: 15 residues. V lost 6 bases, J lost 4 bases, and 9 bases stayed unmatched.

This clonotype has a handful of counts. The chain is built from TRBV9 and TRBJ2-3, with 7 bases lining up with TRBD2. V shed 0 bases and J 0 bases; nucleotides not matched to a gene: 7. Per the germline V gene, CDR1 is SGDLS and CDR2 is YYNGEE. The CDR3 length is 17 residues. The CDR3 loop is CASSVGGSGASTDTQYF. As DNA, the CDR3 is TGTGCCAGCAGCGTAGGGGGGAGCGGGGCCAGCACAGATACGCAGTATTTT.

This chain joins TRBV12-3 or TRBV12-4 and TRBJ2-7; TRBD2 might be the D (7 bases). Trimming left V 7 bases short and J 1 base short, with 11 bases between. This CDR3 region has 13 residues. CDR3 bases: TGTGCCAGCAAAGGGGGGGGGTCCTACGAGCAGTACGTC. It translates to CASKGGGSYEQYV.

The DNA for the CDR3 is TGTGCCAGCAGTTTGGGAGGGTTGGATGATCAGCCCCAGCATTTT. Protein: CASSLGGLDDQPQHF. The chain carries TRBV28 and TRBJ1-5; D uncertain. Germline V gives CDR1 MDHEN, CDR2 SYDVKM. V lost 3 bases and J lost 5, with 14 bases in between. This CDR3 contains 15 residues. The full variable domain, completed using reference TRBV28 and TRBJ1-5, is DVKVTQSSRYLVKRTGEKVFLECVQDMDHENMFWYRQDPGLGLRLIYFSYDVKMKEKGDIPEGYSVSREKKERFSLILESASTNQTSMYLCASSLGGLDDQPQHFGDGTRLSIL.

This clonotype was seen a few times. This rearrangement joins TRBV19 to TRBJ2-1; perhaps TRBD2 as D (6 bases). Deletions cut 3 bases from V and 9 bases from J, with 15 bases between. The CDR3 sequence is 14 residues long. The germline CDR1 and CDR2 sequences are LNHDA and SQIVND (reference sequence). The CDR3 loop is CASSMRGEVGEQFF. CDR3 nucleotide sequence: TGTGCCAGTAGTATGCGAGGGGAGGTCGGTGAGCAGTTCTTC. Filled out from reference TRBV19 and TRBJ2-1, the complete variable domain reads DGGITQSPKYLFRKEGQNVTLSCEQNLNHDAMYWYRQDPGQGLRLIYYSQIVNDFQKGDIAEGYSVSREKKESFPLTVTSAQKNPTAFYLCASSMRGEVGEQFFGPGTRLTVL.

The chain recombines TRBV7-8 with TRBJ1-4, with 8 positions matching TRBD1. With V trimmed by 3 bases and J by 7 bases, 4 bases remained unmatched. The CDR3 runs 14 residues. Germline CDR1 reads SGHVS; CDR2 reads FQNEAQ. CDR3 nucleotide sequence: TGTGCCAGCAGCTTCGGACAGGGTCCTGAAAAACTGTTTTTT. As protein: CASSFGQGPEKLFF.

The chain joins TRBV5-1 to TRBJ2-1, with 7 bases aligning to TRBD1. Losses at the gene ends were 2 bases for V and 7 bases for J; bases not matched to a gene: 3. Germline CDR1 SGHRS, CDR2 YFSETQ. This CDR3 spans 13 amino acids. CDR3 residues: CASSLQGNNEQFF. The CDR3 DNA reads as TGCGCCAGCAGCTTACAGGGGAATAATGAGCAGTTCTTC.

This chain joins TRBV10-3 and TRBJ1-5, with D perhaps matching TRBD1 (5 bases). The CDR3 has 15 residues. Germline V CDR1 and CDR2: ENHRY, SYGVKD. V dropped 2 bases and J dropped 3 bases, with 11 bases sitting between them. The CDR3 spells CAISENLGDNQPQHF. The DNA of the CDR3 is TGTGCCATCAGTGAGAATTTGGGGGACAATCAGCCCCAGCATTTT.

The chain employs TRBV18 and TRBJ2-1, with 7 positions matching TRBD2. J lost 4 bases, V lost 0 bases, and 3 bases had no gene match. Germline V lookup: CDR1 KGHSH, CDR2 LQKENI. The CDR3 is 15 amino acids. CDR3 region: CASSPPTSRYNEQFF. The DNA for the CDR3 is TGTGCCAGCTCACCACCGACTAGCAGGTACAATGAGCAGTTCTTC.

The V gene is TRBV6-6, the J gene TRBJ2-7, with 9 bases that match TRBD2. Germline V gene sequence: CDR1 MNHNY, CDR2 SVGAGI (reference sequence). V trimming: 10 bases; J trimming: 2 bases; junction bases outside the gene matches: 12. This CDR3 comprises 15 residues. The CDR3 spells CAISKGASGTYEQYV. CDR3 DNA sequence: TGTGCCATTTCTAAGGGGGCTAGCGGGACCTACGAGCAGTACGTC.

In this sample, this clonotype turned up a few times. The V gene is TRBV25-1, the J gene TRBJ2-3, with D perhaps matching TRBD1 or TRBD2 (5 bases each). Germline V gene lookup returns CDR1 MGHDK and CDR2 SYGVNS. The length of the CDR3 is 12 residues. CDR3 in amino acids: CAIRDLTDTQYF. CDR3 DNA sequence: TGTGCTATCAGGGACCTCACAGATACGCAGTATTTT.

This clonotype was detected a few times. The V and J genes are TRBV12-3 or TRBV12-4 and TRBJ2-5; either TRBD1 or TRBD2 may supply D (6 bases each). There are 13 residues in the CDR3. Trimming took off 6 bases at V and 5 bases at J, with 13 bases between the two ends. The CDR3 region is CASSLGGVETQYF. The CDR3 DNA follows: TGTGCCAGCAGCCTGGGGGGCGTCGAGACCCAGTACTTC.

V is TRBV12-3 or TRBV12-4 and J is TRBJ2-1; D not certain. The CDR3 covers 13 residues. V lost 5 bases, J lost 6 bases, and 11 bases lay in between. CDR3 nucleotides: TGTGCCAGCAGTCCCACTCGTGGCAATGAGCAGTTCTTC. As protein: CASSPTRGNEQFF.

The chain combines TRBV7-9 with TRBJ2-7; D is unresolved. The CDR3 sequence is 10 residues long. Germline CDR1 reads SEHNR; CDR2 reads FQNEAQ (reference sequence). Trimming removed 11 bases from V and 6 bases from J, with 11 bases in between. This CDR3 is CAETRPEQYF. The CDR3 nucleotides read TGTGCCGAAACTCGCCCCGAGCAGTACTTC.

This clonotype has just a few counts. The rearrangement joins TRBV29-1 to TRBJ2-1; 11 positions agree with TRBD2. V gave up 6 bases and J gave up 9 bases; unmatched junction bases: 13. The CDR3 contains 15 residues. CDR1 is SQVTM, CDR2 ANQGSEA, per germline. The DNA for the CDR3 is TGCAGCGTCACTACCTTAGCGGGAGGGCCTGGTGAGCAGTTCTTC. Residues: CSVTTLAGGPGEQFF.

The chain uses TRBV7-8 and TRBJ1-5; tentatively, D is TRBD1 (6 bases). Germline V gene sequence: CDR1 SGHVS, CDR2 FQNEAQ. Trimming stripped 1 base from V and 7 bases from J, with 11 bases between. This CDR3 spans 14 amino acids. The CDR3 DNA follows: TGTGCCAGCAGCTTAGAAGCAGGGGACCAGCCCCAGCATTTT. Translated, it gives CASSLEAGDQPQHF.

This clonotype has more than one count but fewer than ten. CDR3 bases: TGTGCCAGCAGTGAAGACAGGGGCAATCAGCCCCAGCATTTT. Protein sequence: CASSEDRGNQPQHF. V and J are TRBV6-1 and TRBJ1-5, with TRBD1 as a possible D gene (6 bases). Trimming cost V 1 base and J 2 bases, with 6 bases left between them. This CDR3 contains 14 residues. Germline CDR1 and CDR2: MNHNS and SASEGT.

The V call is TRBV6-5, the J call TRBJ1-5; the D is unclear. The CDR3 totals 13 residues. The germline V gene has CDR1 MNHEY and CDR2 SVGAGI. Between the trimmed V and J ends, which lost 2 bases and 4 bases, there was a span of 6 bases. In DNA, the CDR3 is TGTGCCAGCAGTTACGGGCCAAATCAGCCCCAGCATTTT. It yields the protein CASSYGPNQPQHF.

The rearrangement uses TRBV6-1 and TRBJ2-5, with a tentative D call TRBD1 (7 bases). This CDR3 is 15 amino acids long. The germline V and J ends were trimmed by 2 bases and 5 bases, with 15 bases remaining between them. Germline values: CDR1 MNHNS, CDR2 SASEGT. The CDR3 protein is CASSESGGGGETQYF. The CDR3 DNA reads TGTGCCAGCAGTGAAAGCGGAGGGGGCGGCGAGACCCAGTACTTC.